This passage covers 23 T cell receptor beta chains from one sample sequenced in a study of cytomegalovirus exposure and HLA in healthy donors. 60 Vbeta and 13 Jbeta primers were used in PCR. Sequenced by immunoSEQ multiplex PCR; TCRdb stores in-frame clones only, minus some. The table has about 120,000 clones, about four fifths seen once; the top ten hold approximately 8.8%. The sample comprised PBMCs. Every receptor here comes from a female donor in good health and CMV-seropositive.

In DNA form, the CDR3 reads TGTGCCAGCAGTGGGTACAGGGGAAAGAGCTCTGGGGCCAACGTCCTGACTTTC. It translates to CASSGYRGKSSGANVLTF. The chain is built from TRBV6-1 and TRBJ2-6; TRBD1 aligns across 7 bases. The junction had 9 bases not matched to a gene; V was cut back by 4 bases and J by 0 bases. The germline CDR1 and CDR2 sequences are MNHNS and SASEGT. There are 18 residues in the CDR3.

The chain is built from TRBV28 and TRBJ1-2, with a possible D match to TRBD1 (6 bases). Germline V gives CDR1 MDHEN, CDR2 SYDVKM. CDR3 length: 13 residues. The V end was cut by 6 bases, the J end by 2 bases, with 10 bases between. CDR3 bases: TGTGCCAGCAGCCCGGACAGAAACTATGGCTACACCTTC. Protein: CASSPDRNYGYTF.

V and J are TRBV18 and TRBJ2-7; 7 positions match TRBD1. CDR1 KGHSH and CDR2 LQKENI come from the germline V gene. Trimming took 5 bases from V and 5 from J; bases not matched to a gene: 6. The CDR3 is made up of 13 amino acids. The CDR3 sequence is CASSEGTGDEQYF. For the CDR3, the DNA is TGTGCCAGCTCAGAGGGTACAGGGGACGAGCAGTACTTC.

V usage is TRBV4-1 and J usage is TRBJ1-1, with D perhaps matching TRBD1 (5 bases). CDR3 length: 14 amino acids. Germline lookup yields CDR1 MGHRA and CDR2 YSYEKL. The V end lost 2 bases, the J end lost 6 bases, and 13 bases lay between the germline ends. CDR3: CASSQPTVGAEAFF. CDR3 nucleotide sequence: TGCGCCAGCAGCCAACCGACAGTGGGCGCTGAAGCTTTCTTT.

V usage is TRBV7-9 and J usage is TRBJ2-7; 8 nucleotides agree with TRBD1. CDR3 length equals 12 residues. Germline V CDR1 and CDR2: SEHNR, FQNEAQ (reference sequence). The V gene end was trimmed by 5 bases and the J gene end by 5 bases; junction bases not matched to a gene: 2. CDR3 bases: TGTGCCAGCAGCCAGACAGGGGACGAGCAGTACTTC. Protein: CASSQTGDEQYF.

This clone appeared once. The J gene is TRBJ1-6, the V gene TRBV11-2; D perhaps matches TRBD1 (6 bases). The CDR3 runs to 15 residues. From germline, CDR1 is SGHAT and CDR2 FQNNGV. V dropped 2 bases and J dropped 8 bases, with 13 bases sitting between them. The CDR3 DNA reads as TGTGCCAGCAGCTTAAGACAGGCTCCTTATTCACCCCTCCACTTT. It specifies CASSLRQAPYSPLHF. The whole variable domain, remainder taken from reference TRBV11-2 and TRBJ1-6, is EAGVAQSPRYKIIEKRQSVAFWCNPISGHATLYWYQQILGQGPKLLIQFQNNGVVDDSQLPKDRFSAERLKGVDSTLKIQPAKLEDSAVYLCASSLRQAPYSPLHFGNGTRLTVT.

The CDR3 sequence is CASTQVGGHTEAFF. The CDR3 coding sequence is TGTGCCAGCACCCAGGTTGGGGGCCACACTGAAGCTTTCTTT. This chain uses TRBV5-4 with TRBJ1-1; possibly TRBD1 for D (6 bases). CDR3 size: 14 residues. Germline CDR1 reads SGHNT; CDR2 reads YYREEE (reference sequence). V lost 6 bases to trimming and J lost 3 bases, with 15 bases between them.

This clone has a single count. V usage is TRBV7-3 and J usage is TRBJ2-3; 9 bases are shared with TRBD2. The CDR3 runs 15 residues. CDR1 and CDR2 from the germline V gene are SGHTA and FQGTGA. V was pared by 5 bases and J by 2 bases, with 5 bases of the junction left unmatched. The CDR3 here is CASSPTSGNTDTQYF. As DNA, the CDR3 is TGTGCCAGCAGCCCGACTAGCGGAAACACAGATACGCAGTATTTT.

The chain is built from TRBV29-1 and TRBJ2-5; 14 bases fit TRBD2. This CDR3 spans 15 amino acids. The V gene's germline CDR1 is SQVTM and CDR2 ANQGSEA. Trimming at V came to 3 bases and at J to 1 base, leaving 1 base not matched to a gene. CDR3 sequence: CSVEGTSGGQETQYF. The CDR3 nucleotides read TGCAGCGTTGAGGGGACTAGCGGGGGCCAAGAGACCCAGTACTTC.

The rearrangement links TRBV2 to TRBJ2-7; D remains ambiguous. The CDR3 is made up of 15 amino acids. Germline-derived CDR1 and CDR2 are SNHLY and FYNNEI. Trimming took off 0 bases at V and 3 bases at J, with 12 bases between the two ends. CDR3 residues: CASSEASVGNYEQYF. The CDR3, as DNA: TGTGCCAGCAGTGAAGCTTCGGTCGGTAACTACGAGCAGTACTTC.

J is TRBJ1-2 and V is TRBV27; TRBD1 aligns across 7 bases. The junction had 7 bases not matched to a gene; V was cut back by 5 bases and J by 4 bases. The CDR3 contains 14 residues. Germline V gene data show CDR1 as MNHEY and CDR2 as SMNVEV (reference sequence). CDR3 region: CASSQNRDSYGYTF. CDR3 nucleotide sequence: TGTGCCAGCAGTCAAAACCGGGACAGCTATGGCTACACCTTC.

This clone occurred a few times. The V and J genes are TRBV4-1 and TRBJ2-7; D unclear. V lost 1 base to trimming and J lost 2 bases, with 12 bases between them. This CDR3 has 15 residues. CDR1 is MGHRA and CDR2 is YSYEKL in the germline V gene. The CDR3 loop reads CASSQVPAVTYEQYF. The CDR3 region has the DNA TGCGCCAGCAGCCAAGTCCCTGCAGTTACCTACGAGCAGTACTTC.

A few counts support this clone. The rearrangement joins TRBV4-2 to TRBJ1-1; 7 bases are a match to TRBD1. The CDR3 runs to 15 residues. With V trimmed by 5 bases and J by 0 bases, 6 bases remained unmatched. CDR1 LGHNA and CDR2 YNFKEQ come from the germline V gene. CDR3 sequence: CASSTAQGMNTEAFF. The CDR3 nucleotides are TGTGCCAGCAGCACAGCACAGGGGATGAACACTGAAGCTTTCTTT.

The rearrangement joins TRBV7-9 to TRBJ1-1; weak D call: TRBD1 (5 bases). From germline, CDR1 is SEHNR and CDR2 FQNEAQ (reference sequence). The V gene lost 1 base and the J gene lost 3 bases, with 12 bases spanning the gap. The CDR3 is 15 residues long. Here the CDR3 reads CASSLEGPGHTEAFF. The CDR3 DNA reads TGTGCCAGCAGCTTAGAAGGCCCAGGGCACACTGAAGCTTTCTTT.

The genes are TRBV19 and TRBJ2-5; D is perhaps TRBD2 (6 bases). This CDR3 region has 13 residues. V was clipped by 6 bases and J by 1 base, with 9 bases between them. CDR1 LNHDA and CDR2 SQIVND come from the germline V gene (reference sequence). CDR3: CASRLGGQETQYF. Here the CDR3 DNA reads TGTGCCAGTAGGTTGGGAGGCCAAGAGACCCAGTACTTC.

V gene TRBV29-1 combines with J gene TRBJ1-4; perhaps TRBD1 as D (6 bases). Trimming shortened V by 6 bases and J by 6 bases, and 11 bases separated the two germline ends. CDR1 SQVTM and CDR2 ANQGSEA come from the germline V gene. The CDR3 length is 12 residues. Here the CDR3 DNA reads TGCAGCGTCTCCAGACAGGATGAAAAACTGTTTTTT. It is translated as CSVSRQDEKLFF.

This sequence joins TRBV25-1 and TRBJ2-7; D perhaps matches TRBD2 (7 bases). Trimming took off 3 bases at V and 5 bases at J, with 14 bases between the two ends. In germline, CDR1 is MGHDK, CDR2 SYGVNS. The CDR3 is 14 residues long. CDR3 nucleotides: TGTGCCAGCAGTGATCCAGGCGGGGGCGACGAGCAGTACTTC. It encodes CASSDPGGGDEQYF.

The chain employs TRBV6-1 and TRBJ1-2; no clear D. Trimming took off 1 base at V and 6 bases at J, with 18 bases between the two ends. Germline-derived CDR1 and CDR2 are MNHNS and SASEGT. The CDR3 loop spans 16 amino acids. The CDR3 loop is CASSEDGGFRWDGYTF. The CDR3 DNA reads TGTGCCAGCAGTGAAGATGGAGGGTTCAGATGGGATGGCTACACCTTC.

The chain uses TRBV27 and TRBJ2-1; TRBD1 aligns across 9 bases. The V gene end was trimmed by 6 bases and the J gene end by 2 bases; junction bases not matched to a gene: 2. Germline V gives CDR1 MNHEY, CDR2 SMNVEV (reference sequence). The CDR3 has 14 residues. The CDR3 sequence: CASSDRGAYNEQFF. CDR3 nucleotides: TGTGCCAGCAGCGACAGGGGGGCCTACAATGAGCAGTTCTTC.

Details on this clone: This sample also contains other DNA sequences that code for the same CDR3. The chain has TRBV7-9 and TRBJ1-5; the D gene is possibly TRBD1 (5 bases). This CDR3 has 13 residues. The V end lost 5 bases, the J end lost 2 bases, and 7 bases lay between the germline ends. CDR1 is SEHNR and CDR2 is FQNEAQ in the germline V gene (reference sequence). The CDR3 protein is CASSLQGNQPQHF. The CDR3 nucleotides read TGTGCCAGCAGCCTACAGGGCAATCAGCCCCAGCATTTT.

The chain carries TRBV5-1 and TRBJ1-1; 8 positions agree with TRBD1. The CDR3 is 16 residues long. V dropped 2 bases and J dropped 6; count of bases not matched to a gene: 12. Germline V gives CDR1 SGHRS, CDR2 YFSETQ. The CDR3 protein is CASSLTLQGAQAEAFF. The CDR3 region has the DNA TGCGCCAGCAGCTTAACCCTCCAGGGGGCGCAGGCTGAAGCTTTCTTT.

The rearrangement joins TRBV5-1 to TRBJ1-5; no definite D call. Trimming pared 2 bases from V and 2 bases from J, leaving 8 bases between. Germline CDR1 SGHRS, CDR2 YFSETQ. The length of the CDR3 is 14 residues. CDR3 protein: CASSLGLGNQPQHF. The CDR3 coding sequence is TGCGCCAGCAGCTTAGGACTAGGCAATCAGCCCCAGCATTTT.

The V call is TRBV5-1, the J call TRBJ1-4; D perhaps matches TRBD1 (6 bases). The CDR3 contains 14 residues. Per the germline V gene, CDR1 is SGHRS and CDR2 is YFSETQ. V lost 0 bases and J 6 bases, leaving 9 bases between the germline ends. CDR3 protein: CASSLAGGDEKLFF. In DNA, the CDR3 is TGCGCCAGCAGCTTGGCGGGGGGCGATGAAAAACTGTTTTTT.